This T cell receptor beta chain came from a study of post-analysis software for immune sequencing data. Tagging with unique molecular identifiers was a feature of the TCR beta cDNA libraries. T cells numbering roughly 1 to 10 million yielded 500,000 to 550,000 cDNA molecules. TCRdb processed the PCR reads anew with MiXCR; each CDR3 protein has one entry. Among a few hundred thousand distinct CDR3 sequences listed, about a third were seen once. The sample taken for sequencing was blood. The source is a girl aged 5-17 years with multiple sclerosis.

In DNA form, the CDR3 reads TGCGCCAGCAGCCAAGACAAGTTCTTC. Its protein product is CASSQDKFF. This chain connects TRBV4-1 to TRBJ2-1; D uncertain. Per germline, CDR1 MGHRA and CDR2 YSYEKL. This CDR3 spans 9 amino acids. Trimming stripped 0 bases from V and 14 bases from J, with 2 bases between.